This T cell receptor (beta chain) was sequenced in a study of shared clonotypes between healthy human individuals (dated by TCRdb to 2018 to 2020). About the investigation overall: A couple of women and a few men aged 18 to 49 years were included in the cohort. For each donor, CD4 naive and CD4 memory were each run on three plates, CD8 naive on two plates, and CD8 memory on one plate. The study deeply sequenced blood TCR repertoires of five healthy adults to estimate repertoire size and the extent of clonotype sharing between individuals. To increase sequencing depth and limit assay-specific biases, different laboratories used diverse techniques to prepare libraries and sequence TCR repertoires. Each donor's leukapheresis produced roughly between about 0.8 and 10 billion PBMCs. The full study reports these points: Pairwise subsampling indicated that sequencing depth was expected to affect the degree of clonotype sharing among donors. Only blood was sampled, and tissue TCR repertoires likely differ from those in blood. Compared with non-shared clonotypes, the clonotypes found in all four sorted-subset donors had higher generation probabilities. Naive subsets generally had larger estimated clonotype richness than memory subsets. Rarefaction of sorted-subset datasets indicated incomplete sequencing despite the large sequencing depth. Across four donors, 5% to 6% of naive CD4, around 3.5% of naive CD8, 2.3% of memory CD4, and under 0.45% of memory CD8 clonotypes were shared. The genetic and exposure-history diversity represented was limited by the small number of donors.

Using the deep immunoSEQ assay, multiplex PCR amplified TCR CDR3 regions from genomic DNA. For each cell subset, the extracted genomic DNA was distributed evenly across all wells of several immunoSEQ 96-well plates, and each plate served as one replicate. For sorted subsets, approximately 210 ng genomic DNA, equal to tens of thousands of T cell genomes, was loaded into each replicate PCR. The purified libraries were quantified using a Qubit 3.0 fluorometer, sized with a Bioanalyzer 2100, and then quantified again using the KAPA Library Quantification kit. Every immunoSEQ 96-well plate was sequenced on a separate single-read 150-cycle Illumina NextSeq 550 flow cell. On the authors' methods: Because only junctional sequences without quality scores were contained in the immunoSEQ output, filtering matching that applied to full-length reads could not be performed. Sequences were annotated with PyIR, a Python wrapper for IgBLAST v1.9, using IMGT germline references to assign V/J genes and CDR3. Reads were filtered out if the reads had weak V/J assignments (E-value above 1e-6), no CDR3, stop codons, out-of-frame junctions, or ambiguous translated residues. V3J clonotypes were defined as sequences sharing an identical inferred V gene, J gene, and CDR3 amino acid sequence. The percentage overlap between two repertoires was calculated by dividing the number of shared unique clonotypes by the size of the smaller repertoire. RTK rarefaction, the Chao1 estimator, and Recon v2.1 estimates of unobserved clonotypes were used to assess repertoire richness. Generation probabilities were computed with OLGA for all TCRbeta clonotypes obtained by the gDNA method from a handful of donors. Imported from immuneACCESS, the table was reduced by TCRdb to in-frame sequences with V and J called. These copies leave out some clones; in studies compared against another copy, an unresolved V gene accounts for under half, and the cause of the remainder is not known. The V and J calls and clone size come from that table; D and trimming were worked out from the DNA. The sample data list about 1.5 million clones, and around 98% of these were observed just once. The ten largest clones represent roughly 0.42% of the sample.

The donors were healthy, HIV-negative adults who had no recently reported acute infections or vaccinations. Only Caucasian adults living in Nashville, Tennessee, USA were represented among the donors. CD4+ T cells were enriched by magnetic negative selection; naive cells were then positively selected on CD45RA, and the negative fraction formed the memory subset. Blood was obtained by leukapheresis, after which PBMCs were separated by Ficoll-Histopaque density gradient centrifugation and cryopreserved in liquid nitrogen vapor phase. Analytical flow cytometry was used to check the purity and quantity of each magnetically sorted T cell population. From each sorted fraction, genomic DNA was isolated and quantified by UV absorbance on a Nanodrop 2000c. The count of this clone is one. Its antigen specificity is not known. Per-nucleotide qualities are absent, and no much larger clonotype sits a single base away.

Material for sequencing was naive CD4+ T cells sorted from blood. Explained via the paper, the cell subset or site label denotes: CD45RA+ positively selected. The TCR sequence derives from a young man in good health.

This receptor carries the CDR3 CASSLVFSRPEGETQYF. The DNA sequence follows: TGTGCCAGCAGCTTAGTGTTTTCCAGGCCTGAGGGAGAGACCCAGTACTTC. Here the chain combines TRBV7-9 and TRBJ2-5; TRBD2 is a weak D gene call, 5 bases matching. The V and J ends are trimmed by 1 base and 4 bases, leaving 19 bases between them. Looking up the germline V gene (reference sequence) yields CDR1 SEHNR and CDR2 FQNEAQ. The CDR3 runs 17 residues from the cysteine to the phenylalanine. Left in the record is the CDR3 DNA by itself, 51 bases read in frame from the first base.